A selection of T cell receptor beta chains follows, all from one sample in a study of blood T cells in healthy people across ages. MiXCR, run by TCRdb on the 5' RACE reads, gives a single entry per CDR3 protein. This table has 1.5 million to 2 million distinct CDR3 sequences, about 49% appearing once. Sequenced material: blood. These receptors were obtained from a woman aged 40 to 50 in good health. The CDR3 runs from the conserved cysteine through the conserved F or W. Fields, in order: CDR3 DNA, CDR3 protein, J gene, V gene, D gene, clone size. The D gene is left open where the match is weak. The size entry is marked missing in some rows and otherwise reads once, few, many or a size class.

DNA: TGTGCCAGCAGTTTCCCGCAAGCGGGGGGGCCGTTCGACAATGAGCAGTTCTTC; CDR3: CASSFPQAGGPFDNEQFF; J: TRBJ2-1; V: TRBV12-3/TRBV12-4; D: TRBD2; size: -
DNA: TGTGCCAGCAGCCAATCTTCTCGCAATGAGCAGTTCTTC; CDR3: CASSQSSRNEQFF; J: TRBJ2-1; V: TRBV14; D: -; size: few
DNA: TGCACCAGCAGCCAATCCCGCGGGACAGTTGGAAACACCATATATTTT; CDR3: CTSSQSRGTVGNTIYF; J: TRBJ1-3; V: TRBV4-1; D: TRBD1; size: -
DNA: TGTGCCAGCAGTACCTTAGAACAGGGGGAATTCTACGAGCAGTACTTC; CDR3: CASSTLEQGEFYEQYF; J: TRBJ2-7; V: TRBV6-2/TRBV6-3; D: TRBD1; size: few
DNA: TGTGCCACCAGCGTAGGGGGCCCACGTAACTATGGCTACACCTTC; CDR3: CATSVGGPRNYGYTF; J: TRBJ1-2; V: TRBV15; D: TRBD1; size: few
DNA: TGTGCCACCAGCAGGGGGGGGTTCGGTGAAAAACTGTTTTTT; CDR3: CATSRGGFGEKLFF; J: TRBJ1-4; V: TRBV15; D: -; size: -
DNA: TGTGCCAGCACTGGGACAGGGGGTTGGGTGTCTGAAGCTTTCTTT; CDR3: CASTGTGGWVSEAFF; J: TRBJ1-1; V: TRBV4-2; D: TRBD1; size: few
DNA: TGTGCCACATATGGGGGCCAAGAGACCCAGTACTTC; CDR3: CATYGGQETQYF; J: TRBJ2-5; V: TRBV6-5; D: -; size: few
DNA: TGCAGCGTTGCCGTAGGTAGCGGGGAAGGAGATACGCAGTATTTT; CDR3: CSVAVGSGEGDTQYF; J: TRBJ2-3; V: TRBV29-1; D: TRBD2; size: few
DNA: TGCGCCAGCAGCTTGGCTGGGAGACTAGCGCTGCAGTTCTTC; CDR3: CASSLAGRLALQFF; J: TRBJ2-1; V: TRBV5-1; D: TRBD2; size: -
DNA: TGTGCCACCAGCAGGACAGGGGGGACAGATACGCAGTATTTT; CDR3: CATSRTGGTDTQYF; J: TRBJ2-3; V: TRBV24-1; D: TRBD1; size: few
DNA: TGTGCCAGCATCAAACAGGGTTACGAGCAGTACTTC; CDR3: CASIKQGYEQYF; J: TRBJ2-7; V: TRBV28; D: -; size: few
DNA: TGCGCCAGCAGCCCCAGCCCGAAGCTAAACTATGGCTACACCTTC; CDR3: CASSPSPKLNYGYTF; J: TRBJ1-2; V: TRBV4-3; D: -; size: few
DNA: TGTGCCAGCAGACACGCCCGGACAGCCTCCTACGAGCAGTACTTC; CDR3: CASRHARTASYEQYF; J: TRBJ2-7; V: TRBV6-2/TRBV6-3; D: -; size: -
DNA: TGCAGTGCTAGAGAGGGCTCAGGGTACAATGAGCAGTTCTTC; CDR3: CSAREGSGYNEQFF; J: TRBJ2-1; V: TRBV20-1; D: -; size: few
DNA: TGTGCCAGCAGTTACTCGCCAGGCGCGGGCTACGAGCAGTACTTC; CDR3: CASSYSPGAGYEQYF; J: TRBJ2-7; V: TRBV6-5; D: -; size: -
DNA: TGTGCCAGCAGATACACCGGGGAGCTGTTTTTT; CDR3: CASRYTGELFF; J: TRBJ2-2; V: TRBV25-1; D: -; size: few
DNA: TGTGCCAGCAGCTTATGGGCAGGGGGCGGAGAGACCCAGTACTTC; CDR3: CASSLWAGGGETQYF; J: TRBJ2-5; V: TRBV7-9; D: TRBD1; size: -